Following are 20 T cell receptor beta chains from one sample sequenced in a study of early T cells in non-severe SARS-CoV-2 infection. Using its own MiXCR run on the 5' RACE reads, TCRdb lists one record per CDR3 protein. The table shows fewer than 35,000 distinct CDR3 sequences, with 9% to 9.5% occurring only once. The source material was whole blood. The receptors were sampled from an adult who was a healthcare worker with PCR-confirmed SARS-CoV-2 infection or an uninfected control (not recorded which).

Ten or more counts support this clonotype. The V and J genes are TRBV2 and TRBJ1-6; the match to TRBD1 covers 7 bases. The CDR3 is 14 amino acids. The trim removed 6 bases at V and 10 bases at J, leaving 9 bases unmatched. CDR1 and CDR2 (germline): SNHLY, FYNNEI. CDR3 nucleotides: TGTGCCAGCAGGGCGACAGGGAAGGGGTCACCCCTCCACTTT. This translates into CASRATGKGSPLHF.

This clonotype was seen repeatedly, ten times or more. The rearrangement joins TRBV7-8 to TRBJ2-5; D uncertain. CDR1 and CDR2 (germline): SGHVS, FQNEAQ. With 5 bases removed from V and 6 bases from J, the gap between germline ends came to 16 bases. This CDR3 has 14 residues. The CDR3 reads CASSPQVQRQTQYF. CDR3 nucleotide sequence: TGTGCCAGCAGCCCACAAGTACAGAGGCAGACCCAGTACTTC.

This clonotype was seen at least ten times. CDR3 amino acids: CASTDRGKDEQYF. The CDR3 nucleotides read TGTGCCAGTACGGACAGGGGTAAGGACGAGCAGTACTTC. This chain uses TRBV19 with TRBJ2-7; the match to TRBD1 covers 9 bases. The CDR3 covers 13 residues. CDR1 is LNHDA and CDR2 is SQIVND in the germline V gene (reference sequence). J was trimmed by 5 bases and V by 7 bases; bases with no gene match: 6. The entire variable domain, with the rest obtained from reference TRBV19 and TRBJ2-7, is as follows: DGGITQSPKYLFRKEGQNVTLSCEQNLNHDAMYWYRQDPGQGLRLIYYSQIVNDFQKGDIAEGYSVSREKKESFPLTVTSAQKNPTAFYLCASTDRGKDEQYFGPGTRLTVT.

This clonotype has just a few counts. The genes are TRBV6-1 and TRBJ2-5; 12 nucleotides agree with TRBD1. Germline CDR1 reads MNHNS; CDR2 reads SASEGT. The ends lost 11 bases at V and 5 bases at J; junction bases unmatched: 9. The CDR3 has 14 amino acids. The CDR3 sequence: CAGGQGAEEETQYF. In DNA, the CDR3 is TGTGCCGGGGGACAGGGGGCCGAGGAGGAGACCCAGTACTTC.

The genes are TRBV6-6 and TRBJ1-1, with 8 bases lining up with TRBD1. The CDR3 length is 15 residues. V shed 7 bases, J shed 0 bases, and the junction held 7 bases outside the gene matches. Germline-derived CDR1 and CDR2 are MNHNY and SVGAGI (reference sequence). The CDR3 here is CASIYRGAVNTEAFF. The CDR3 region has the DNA TGTGCCAGCATCTACAGGGGGGCGGTGAACACTGAAGCTTTCTTT.

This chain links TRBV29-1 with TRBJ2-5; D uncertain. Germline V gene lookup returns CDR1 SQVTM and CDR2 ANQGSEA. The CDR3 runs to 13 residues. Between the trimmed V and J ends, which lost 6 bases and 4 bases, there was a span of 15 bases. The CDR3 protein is CSVVLAGRETQYF. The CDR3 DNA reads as TGCAGCGTAGTCTTGGCCGGGCGAGAGACCCAGTACTTC.

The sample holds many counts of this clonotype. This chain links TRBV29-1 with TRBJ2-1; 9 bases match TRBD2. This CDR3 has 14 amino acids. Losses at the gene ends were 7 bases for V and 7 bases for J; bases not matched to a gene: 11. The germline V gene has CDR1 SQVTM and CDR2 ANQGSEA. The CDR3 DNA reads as TGCAGCGGTTCTCTAGCGGGGATGAGGAATGAGCAGTTCTTC. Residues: CSGSLAGMRNEQFF.

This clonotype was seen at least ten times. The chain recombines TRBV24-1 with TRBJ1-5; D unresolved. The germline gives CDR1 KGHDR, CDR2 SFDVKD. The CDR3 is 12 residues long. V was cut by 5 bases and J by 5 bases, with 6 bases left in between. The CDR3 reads CATSAVDQPQHF. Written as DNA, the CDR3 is TGTGCCACCAGTGCGGTGGATCAGCCCCAGCATTTT.

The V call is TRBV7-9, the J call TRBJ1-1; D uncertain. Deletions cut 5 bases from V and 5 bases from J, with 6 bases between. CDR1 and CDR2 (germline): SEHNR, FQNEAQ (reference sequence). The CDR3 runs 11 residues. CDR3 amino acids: CASSPRTEAFF. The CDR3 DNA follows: TGTGCCAGCAGCCCACGTACTGAAGCTTTCTTT.

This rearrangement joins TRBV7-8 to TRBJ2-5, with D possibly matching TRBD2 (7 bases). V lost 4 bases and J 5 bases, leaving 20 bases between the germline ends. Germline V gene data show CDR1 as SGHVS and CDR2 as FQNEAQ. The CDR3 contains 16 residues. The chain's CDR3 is CASSYVMGGPSETQYF. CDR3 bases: TGTGCCAGCAGCTACGTAATGGGGGGGCCGTCTGAGACCCAGTACTTC.

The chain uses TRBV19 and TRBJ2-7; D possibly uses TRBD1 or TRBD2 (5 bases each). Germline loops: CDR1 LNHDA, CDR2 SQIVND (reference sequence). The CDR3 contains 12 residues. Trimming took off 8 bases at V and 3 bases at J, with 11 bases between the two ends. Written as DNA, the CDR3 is TGTGCCAGTTCCCCGGGGCTCTACGAGCAGTACTTC. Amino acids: CASSPGLYEQYF.

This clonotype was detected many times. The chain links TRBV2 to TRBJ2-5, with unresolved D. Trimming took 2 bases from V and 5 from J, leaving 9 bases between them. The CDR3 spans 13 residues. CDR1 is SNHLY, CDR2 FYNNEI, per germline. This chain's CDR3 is CASSEQSSETQYF. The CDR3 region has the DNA TGTGCCAGCAGTGAACAAAGCAGTGAGACCCAGTACTTC.

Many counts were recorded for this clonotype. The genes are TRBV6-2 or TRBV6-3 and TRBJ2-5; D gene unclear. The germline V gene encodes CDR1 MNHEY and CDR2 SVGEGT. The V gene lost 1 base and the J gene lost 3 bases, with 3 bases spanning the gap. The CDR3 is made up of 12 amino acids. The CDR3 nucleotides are TGTGCCAGCAGTTACTTCAAAGAGACCCAGTACTTC. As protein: CASSYFKETQYF.

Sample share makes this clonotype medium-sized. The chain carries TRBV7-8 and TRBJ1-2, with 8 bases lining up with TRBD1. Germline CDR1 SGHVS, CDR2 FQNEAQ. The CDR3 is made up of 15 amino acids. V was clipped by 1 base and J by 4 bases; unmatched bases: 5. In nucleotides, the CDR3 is TGTGCCAGCAGCTTAGTCGCAGGGGGCGTCTATGGCTACACCTTC. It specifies CASSLVAGGVYGYTF.

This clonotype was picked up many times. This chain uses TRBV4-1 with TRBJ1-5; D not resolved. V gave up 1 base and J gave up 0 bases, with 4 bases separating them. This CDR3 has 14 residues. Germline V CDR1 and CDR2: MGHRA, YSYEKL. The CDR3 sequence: CASSQASSNQPQHF. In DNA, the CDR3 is TGCGCCAGCAGCCAAGCTTCTAGCAATCAGCCCCAGCATTTT.

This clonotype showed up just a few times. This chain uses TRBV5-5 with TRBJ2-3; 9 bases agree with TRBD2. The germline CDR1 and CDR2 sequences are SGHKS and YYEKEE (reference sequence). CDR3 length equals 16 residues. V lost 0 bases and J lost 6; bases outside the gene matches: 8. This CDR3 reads CASSLAPSGTGDTQYF. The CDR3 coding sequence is TGTGCCAGCAGCTTGGCACCTAGCGGGACTGGGGATACGCAGTATTTT.

The CDR3 DNA is TGTGCCAGCAGCCAACCGGGACAGGGGGGTCGAACTAATGAAAAACTGTTTTTT. Amino acid sequence: CASSQPGQGGRTNEKLFF. The genes are TRBV14 and TRBJ1-4; the match to TRBD1 covers 11 bases. CDR1 SGHDN and CDR2 FVKESK come from the germline V gene. This CDR3 is 18 amino acids long. V dropped 2 bases and J dropped 1; count of bases not matched to a gene: 6. Using reference TRBV14 and TRBJ1-4 for the parts outside the CDR3, the full variable domain is EAGVTQFPSHSVIEKGQTVTLRCDPISGHDNLYWYRRVMGKEIKFLLHFVKESKQDESGMPNNRFLAERTGGTYSTLKVQPAELEDSGVYFCASSQPGQGGRTNEKLFFGSGTQLSVL.

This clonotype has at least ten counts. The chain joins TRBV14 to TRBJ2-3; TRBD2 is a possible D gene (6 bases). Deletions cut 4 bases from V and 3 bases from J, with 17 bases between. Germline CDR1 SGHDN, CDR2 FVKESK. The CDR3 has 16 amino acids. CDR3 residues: CASSLLEGKGTDTQYF. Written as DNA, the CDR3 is TGTGCCAGCAGCCTCTTGGAGGGTAAGGGGACAGATACGCAGTATTTT.

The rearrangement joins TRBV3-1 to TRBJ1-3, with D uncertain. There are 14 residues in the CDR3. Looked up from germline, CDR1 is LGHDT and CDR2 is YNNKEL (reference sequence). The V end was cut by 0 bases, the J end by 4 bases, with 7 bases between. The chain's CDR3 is CASSQEGYGNTIYF. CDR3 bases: TGTGCCAGCAGCCAAGAGGGGTACGGAAACACCATATATTTT.

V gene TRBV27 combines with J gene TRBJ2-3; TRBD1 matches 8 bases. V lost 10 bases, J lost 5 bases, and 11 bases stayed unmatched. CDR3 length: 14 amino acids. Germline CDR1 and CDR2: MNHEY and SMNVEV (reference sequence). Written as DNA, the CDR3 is TGTGCCACGACGCTCAGGGGGCATGGAGATACGCAGTATTTT. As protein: CATTLRGHGDTQYF.